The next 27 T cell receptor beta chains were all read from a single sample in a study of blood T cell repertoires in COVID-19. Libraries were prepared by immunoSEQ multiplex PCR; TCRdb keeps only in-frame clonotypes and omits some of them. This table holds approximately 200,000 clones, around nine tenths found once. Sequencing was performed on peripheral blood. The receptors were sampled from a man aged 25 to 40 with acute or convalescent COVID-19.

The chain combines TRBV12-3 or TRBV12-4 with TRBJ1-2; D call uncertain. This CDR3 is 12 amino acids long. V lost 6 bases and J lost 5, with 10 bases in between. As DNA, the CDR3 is TGTGCCAGCAGCCCCGGGGATTATGGCTACACCTTC. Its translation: CASSPGDYGYTF.

This CDR3 reads CASSLQGVYSPLHF. Here the CDR3 DNA reads TGCGCCAGCAGCCTCCAGGGGGTCTACTCACCCCTCCACTTT. The gene calls are TRBV4-1 and TRBJ1-6, with 7 nucleotides matching TRBD1. With 4 bases clipped from V and 10 bases from J, the junction kept 7 bases outside the gene matches. Germline lookup yields CDR1 MGHRA and CDR2 YSYEKL. The CDR3 runs 14 residues.

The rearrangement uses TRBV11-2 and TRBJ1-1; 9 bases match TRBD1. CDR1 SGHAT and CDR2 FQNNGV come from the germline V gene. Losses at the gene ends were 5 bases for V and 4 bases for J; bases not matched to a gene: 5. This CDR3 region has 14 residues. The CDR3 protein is CASSPGQGGTEAFF. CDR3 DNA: TGTGCCAGCAGCCCGGGACAGGGCGGCACTGAAGCTTTCTTT.

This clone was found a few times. The DNA for the CDR3 is TGTGCCAGCAGTGAGGTAGCGGGAGAACGCAATGAGCAGTTCTTC. Residues: CASSEVAGERNEQFF. This chain links TRBV2 with TRBJ2-1; 9 bases are a match to TRBD2. Germline V gene lookup returns CDR1 SNHLY and CDR2 FYNNEI. V lost 3 bases to trimming and J lost 6 bases; unmatched junction nucleotides: 6. This CDR3 region has 15 residues.

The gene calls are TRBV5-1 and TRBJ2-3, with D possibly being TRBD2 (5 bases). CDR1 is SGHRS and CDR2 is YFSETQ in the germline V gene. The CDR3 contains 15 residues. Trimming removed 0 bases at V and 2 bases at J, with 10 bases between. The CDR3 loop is CASSLVAGSTDTQYF. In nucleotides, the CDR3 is TGCGCCAGCAGCTTGGTCGCGGGCTCCACAGATACGCAGTATTTT.

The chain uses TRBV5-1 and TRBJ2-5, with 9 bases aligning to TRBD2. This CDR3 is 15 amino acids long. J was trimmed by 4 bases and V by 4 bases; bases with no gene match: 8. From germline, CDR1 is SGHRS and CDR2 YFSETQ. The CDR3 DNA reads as TGCGCCAGCAGCAGGGCCGGGCGGGAGGGAGAGACCCAGTACTTC. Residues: CASSRAGREGETQYF.

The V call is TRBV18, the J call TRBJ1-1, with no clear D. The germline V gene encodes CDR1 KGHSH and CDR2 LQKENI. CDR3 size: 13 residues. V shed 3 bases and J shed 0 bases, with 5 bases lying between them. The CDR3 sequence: CASSPDMNTEAFF. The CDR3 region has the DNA TGTGCCAGCTCACCCGACATGAACACTGAAGCTTTCTTT.

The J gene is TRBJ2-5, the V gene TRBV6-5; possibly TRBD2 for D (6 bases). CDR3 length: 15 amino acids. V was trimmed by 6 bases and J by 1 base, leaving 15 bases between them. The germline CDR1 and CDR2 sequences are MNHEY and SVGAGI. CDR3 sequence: CASSPYWGGQETQYF. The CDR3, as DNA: TGTGCCAGCAGCCCCTATTGGGGAGGCCAAGAGACCCAGTACTTC.

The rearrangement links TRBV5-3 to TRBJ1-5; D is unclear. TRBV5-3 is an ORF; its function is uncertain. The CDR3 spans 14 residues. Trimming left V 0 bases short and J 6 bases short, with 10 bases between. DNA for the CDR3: TGTGCCAGAAGCTTGGAGACAAACGCTCAGCCCCAGCATTTT. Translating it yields CARSLETNAQPQHF.

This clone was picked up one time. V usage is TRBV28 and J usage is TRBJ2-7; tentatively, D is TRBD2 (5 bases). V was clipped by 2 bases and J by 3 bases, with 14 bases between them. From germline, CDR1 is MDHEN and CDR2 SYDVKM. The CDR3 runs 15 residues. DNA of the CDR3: TGTGCCAGCAGTTTAGGCCTGGGCCGGGGCTACGAGCAGTACTTC. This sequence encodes CASSLGLGRGYEQYF.

CDR3 in amino acids: CASSLAGQGIDGYTF. In DNA, the CDR3 is TGTGCCAGCAGCTTGGCGGGACAGGGGATCGATGGCTACACCTTC. V is TRBV7-6 and J is TRBJ1-2, with TRBD1 matching 10 bases. Germline CDR1 SGHVS, CDR2 FNYEAQ. Trimming cost V 3 bases and J 6 bases; bases outside gene matches: 7. CDR3 length equals 15 residues.

The CDR3 here is CASSLTPTSGIGETQYF. CDR3 coding DNA: TGCGCCAGCAGCTTGACTCCGACTAGCGGGATAGGAGAGACCCAGTACTTC. This chain connects TRBV5-1 to TRBJ2-5, with 11 bases identical to TRBD2. CDR1 is SGHRS and CDR2 is YFSETQ in the germline V gene. V gave up 1 base and J gave up 4 bases; unmatched junction bases: 9. The CDR3 consists of 17 residues.

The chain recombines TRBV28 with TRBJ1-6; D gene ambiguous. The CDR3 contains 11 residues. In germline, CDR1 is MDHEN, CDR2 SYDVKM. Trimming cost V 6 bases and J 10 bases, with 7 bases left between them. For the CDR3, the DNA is TGTGCCAGCAGGGGCTGGTCACCCCTCCACTTT. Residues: CASRGWSPLHF.

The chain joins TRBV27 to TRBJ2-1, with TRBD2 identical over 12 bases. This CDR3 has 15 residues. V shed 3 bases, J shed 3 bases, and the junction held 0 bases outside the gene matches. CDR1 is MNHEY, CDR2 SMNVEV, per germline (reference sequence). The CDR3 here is CASSLGLAGYNEQFF. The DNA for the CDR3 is TGTGCCAGCAGTTTGGGACTAGCGGGCTACAATGAGCAGTTCTTC.

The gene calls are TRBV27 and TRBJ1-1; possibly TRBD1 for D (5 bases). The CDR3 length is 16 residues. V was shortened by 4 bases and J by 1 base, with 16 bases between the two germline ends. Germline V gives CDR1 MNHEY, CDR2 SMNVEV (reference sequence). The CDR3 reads CASSSTSGLRNTEAFF. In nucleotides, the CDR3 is TGTGCCAGCAGTTCCACCTCGGGACTTAGGAACACTGAAGCTTTCTTT.

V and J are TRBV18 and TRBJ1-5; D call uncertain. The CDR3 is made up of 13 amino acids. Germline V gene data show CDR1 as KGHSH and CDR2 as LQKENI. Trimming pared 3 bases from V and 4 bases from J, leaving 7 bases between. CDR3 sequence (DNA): TGTGCCAGCTCACCGCGGGTAAATCAGCCCCAGCATTTT. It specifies CASSPRVNQPQHF. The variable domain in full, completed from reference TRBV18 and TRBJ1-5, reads NAGVMQNPRHLVRRRGQEARLRCSPMKGHSHVYWYRQLPEEGLKFMVYLQKENIIDESGMPKERFSAEFPKEGPSILRIQQVVRGDSAAYFCASSPRVNQPQHFGDGTRLSIL.

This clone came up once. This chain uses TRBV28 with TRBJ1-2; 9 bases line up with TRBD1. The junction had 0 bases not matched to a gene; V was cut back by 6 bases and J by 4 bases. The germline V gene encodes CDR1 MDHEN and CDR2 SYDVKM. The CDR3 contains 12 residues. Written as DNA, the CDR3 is TGTGCCAGCAGGGACAGGGGCTATGGCTACACCTTC. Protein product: CASRDRGYGYTF.

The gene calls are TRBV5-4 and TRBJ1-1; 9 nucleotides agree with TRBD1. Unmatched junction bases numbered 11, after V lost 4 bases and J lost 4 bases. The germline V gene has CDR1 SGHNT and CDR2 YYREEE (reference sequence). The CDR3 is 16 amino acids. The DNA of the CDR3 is TGTGCCAGCAGCGGTCAACCGGGACAGGGAGGCACTGAAGCTTTCTTT. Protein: CASSGQPGQGGTEAFF.

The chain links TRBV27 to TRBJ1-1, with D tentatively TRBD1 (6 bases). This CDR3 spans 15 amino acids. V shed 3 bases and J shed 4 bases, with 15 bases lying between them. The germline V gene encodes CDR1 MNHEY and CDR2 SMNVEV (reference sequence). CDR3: CASSFTGQVGTEAFF. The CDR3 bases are TGTGCCAGCAGTTTCACAGGGCAGGTTGGCACTGAAGCTTTCTTT.

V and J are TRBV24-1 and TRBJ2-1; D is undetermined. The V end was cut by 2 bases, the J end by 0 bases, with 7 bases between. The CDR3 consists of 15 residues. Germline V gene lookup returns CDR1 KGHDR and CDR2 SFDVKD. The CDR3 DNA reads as TGTGCCACCAGTGATTATTGGAGCTCCTACAATGAGCAGTTCTTC. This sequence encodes CATSDYWSSYNEQFF.

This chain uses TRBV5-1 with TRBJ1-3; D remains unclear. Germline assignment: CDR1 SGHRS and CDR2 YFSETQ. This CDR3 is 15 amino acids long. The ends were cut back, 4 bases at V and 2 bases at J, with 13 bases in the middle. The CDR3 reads CASSLKPDPGNTIYF. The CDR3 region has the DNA TGCGCCAGCAGCCTCAAACCAGATCCTGGAAACACCATATATTTT.

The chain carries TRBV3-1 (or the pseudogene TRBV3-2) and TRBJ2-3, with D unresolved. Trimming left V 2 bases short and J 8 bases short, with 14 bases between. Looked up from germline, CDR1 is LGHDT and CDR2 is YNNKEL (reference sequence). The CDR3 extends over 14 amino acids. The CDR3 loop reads CASSQRIDKATQYF. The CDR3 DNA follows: TGTGCCAGCAGCCAACGGATTGACAAAGCTACGCAGTATTTT.

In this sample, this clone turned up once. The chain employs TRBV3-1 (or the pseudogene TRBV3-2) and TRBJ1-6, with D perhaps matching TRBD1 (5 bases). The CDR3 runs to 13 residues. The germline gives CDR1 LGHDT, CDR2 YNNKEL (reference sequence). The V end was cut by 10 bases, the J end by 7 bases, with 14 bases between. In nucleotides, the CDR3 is TGTGCCACCTCACAGGTTGGGAATTCACCCCTCCACTTT. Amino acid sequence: CATSQVGNSPLHF.

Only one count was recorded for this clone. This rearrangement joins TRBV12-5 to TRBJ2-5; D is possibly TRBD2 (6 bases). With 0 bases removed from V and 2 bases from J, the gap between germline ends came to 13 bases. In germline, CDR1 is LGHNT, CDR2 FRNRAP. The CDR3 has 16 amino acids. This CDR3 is CASGLVHPGLQETQYF. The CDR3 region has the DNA TGTGCTAGTGGTTTGGTCCATCCGGGACTTCAAGAGACCCAGTACTTC.

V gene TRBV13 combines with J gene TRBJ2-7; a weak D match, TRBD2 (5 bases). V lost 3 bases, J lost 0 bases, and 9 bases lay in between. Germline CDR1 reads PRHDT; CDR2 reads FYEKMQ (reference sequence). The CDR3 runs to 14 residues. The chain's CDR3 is CASSFGVTSYEQYF. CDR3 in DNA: TGTGCCAGCAGCTTCGGGGTTACCTCCTACGAGCAGTACTTC.

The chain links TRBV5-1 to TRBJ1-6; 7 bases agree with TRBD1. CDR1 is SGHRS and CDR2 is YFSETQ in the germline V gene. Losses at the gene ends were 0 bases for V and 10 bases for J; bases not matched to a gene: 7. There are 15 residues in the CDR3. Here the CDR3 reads CASSLGQGGGSPLHF. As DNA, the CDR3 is TGCGCCAGCAGCTTGGGACAGGGTGGGGGCTCACCCCTCCACTTT.

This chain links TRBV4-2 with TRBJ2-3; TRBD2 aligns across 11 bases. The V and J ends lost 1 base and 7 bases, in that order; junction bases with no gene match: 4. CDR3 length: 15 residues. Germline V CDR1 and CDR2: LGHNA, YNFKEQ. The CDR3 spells CASSQVLAGVNTQYF. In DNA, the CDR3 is TGTGCCAGCAGCCAAGTACTAGCGGGGGTCAATACGCAGTATTTT.